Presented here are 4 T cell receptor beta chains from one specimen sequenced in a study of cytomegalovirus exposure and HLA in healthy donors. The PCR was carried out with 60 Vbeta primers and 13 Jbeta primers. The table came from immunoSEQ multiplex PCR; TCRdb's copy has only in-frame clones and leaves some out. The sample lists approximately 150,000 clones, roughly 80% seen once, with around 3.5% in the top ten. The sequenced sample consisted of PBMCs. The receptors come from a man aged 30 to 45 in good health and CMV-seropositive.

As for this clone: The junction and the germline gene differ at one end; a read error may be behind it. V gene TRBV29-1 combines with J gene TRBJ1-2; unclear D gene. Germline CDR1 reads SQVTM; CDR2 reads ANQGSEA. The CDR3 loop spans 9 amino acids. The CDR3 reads CSINSGYTF. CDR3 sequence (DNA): TGCAGCATTAACTCTGGCTACACCTTC.

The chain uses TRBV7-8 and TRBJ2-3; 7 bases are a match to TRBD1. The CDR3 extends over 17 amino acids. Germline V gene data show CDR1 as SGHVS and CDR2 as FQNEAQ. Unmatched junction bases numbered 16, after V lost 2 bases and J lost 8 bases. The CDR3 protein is CASSLPTDRASSVTQYF. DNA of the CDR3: TGTGCCAGCAGCTTACCGACAGACAGGGCCAGTTCCGTTACGCAGTATTTT.

The CDR3 loop reads CASSLAAGGHTEAFF. CDR3 DNA: TGCGCCAGCAGCTTGGCGGCAGGGGGCCATACTGAAGCTTTCTTT. The V and J genes are TRBV5-1 and TRBJ1-1, with TRBD1 matching 8 bases. The CDR3 consists of 15 residues. The V gene end was trimmed by 0 bases and the J gene end by 5 bases; junction bases not matched to a gene: 6. Germline V CDR1 and CDR2: SGHRS, YFSETQ. The full variable domain, its missing parts supplied by reference TRBV5-1 and TRBJ1-1, is KAGVTQTPRYLIKTRGQQVTLSCSPISGHRSVSWYQQTPGQGLQFLFEYFSETQRNKGNFPGRFSGRQFSNSRSEMNVSTLELGDSALYLCASSLAAGGHTEAFFGQGTRLTVV.

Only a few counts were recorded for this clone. CDR3 amino acids: CASSRSTGYRTDTQYF. The CDR3 DNA reads as TGTGCCAGCAGCCGATCCACAGGGTACCGAACAGATACGCAGTATTTT. V is TRBV14 and J is TRBJ2-3; D perhaps matches TRBD1 (6 bases). V lost 4 bases, J lost 3 bases, and 17 bases lay in between. CDR3 length equals 16 residues. Germline V CDR1 and CDR2: SGHDN, FVKESK.